This T cell receptor beta chain came from a study of Ad26.COV2.S vaccination and SARS-CoV-2 variants. The trim removed 1 base at V and 2 bases at J, leaving 6 bases unmatched. In germline, CDR1 is SGHDN, CDR2 FVKESK. The CDR3 extends over 16 amino acids. This clone was detected only once. Its antigen is still unknown. Data came from immunoSEQ multiplex PCR; TCRdb stores just in-frame clones and leaves some out. This table has about 350,000 clones, about 92% appearing once. General observations from the study: Those who received the vaccine showed greater spike-specific TCR breadth than those given placebo. TCR breadth and depth analyses may have underestimated total T cell responses. Post-vaccination spike-specific CD8+ and CD4+ T cell responses reportedly had substantial breadth.

The chain recombines TRBV14 with TRBJ2-3, with 7 bases lining up with TRBD1. The sequencing here drew on peripheral blood, taken after recovery from COVID-19. The receptor's source is a human donor who had recovered from COVID-19. CDR3 in DNA: TGTGCCAGCAGCCAAGTTAGACAGGGCTACACAGATACGCAGTATTTT. This codes for CASSQVRQGYTDTQYF.